A selection of T cell receptor beta chains follows, all from one sample in a study of shared clonotypes between healthy human individuals. Repertoires were generated with immunoSEQ multiplex PCR, while TCRdb's copy carries only in-frame clones and drops some. The sample records about 870,000 clones, approximately 92% being singletons. The specimen sequenced was naive CD8+ T cells sorted from blood. These receptors originate from a man aged 30-40 years in good health. The CDR3 runs from the conserved cysteine through the conserved F or W. A D gene is named only where the DNA matches it firmly. Part of the rows lack a size; the others show once, few, many or a class for expanded clones.

TRBV4-1	TRBJ2-1	NA	13	NA	TGCGCCAGCAGCCAACCCCTGGGGGATGAGCAGTTCTTC	CASSQPLGDEQFF
TRBV27	TRBJ1-5	NA	17	TRBD1	TGTGCCAGCAGTTTATCGTCGGGGGGACAGCCCAATCAGCCCCAGCATTTT	CASSLSSGGQPNQPQHF
TRBV30	TRBJ1-1	NA	14	NA	TGTGCCTGGAGCCCCGGGATTCTGAACACTGAAGCTTTCTTT	CAWSPGILNTEAFF
TRBV28	TRBJ1-1	NA	13	NA	TGTGCCAGCAGTTTCGGGGGGTACACTGAAGCTTTCTTT	CASSFGGYTEAFF
TRBV6-5	TRBJ2-1	NA	13	NA	TGTGCCAGCAGCCCCGCCTCCTACAATGAGCAGTTCTTC	CASSPASYNEQFF
TRBV19	TRBJ2-1	NA	16	TRBD1	TGTGCCAGTAGTATCACCTGGGACAGCCTATACAATGAGCAGTTCTTC	CASSITWDSLYNEQFF
TRBV7-9	TRBJ1-1	once	13	NA	TGTGCCAGCAGCTTAGCGGGAGTTCTTGAAGCTTTCTTT	CASSLAGVLEAFF
TRBV11-2	TRBJ1-2	NA	15	TRBD1	TGTGCCAGCAGCTTAGGGGTACGGACAGGAAATGGCTACACCTTC	CASSLGVRTGNGYTF
TRBV4-1	TRBJ2-1	once	11	NA	TGCGCCAGCCGGATTAACAATGAGCAGTTCTTC	CASRINNEQFF
TRBV27	TRBJ1-4	NA	15	NA	TGTGCCAGCAGACCTTGGGGGGTAAGGGATGAAAAACTGTTTTTT	CASRPWGVRDEKLFF
TRBV5-1	TRBJ1-4	NA	15	TRBD1	TGCGCCAGCAGCTTCGGGACAGGGGGAATTGAAAAACTGTTTTTT	CASSFGTGGIEKLFF
TRBV5-6	TRBJ2-1	NA	13	NA	TGTGCCAGCAGGCGTAGCTCCTACAATGAGCAGTTCTTC	CASRRSSYNEQFF
TRBV30	TRBJ2-5	NA	15	TRBD2	TGTGCCTGGAGTGTCGCGGCGGGAGTAAGGGAGACCCAGTACTTC	CAWSVAAGVRETQYF
TRBV4-1	TRBJ2-1	NA	17	NA	TGCGCCAGCAGCCAACTGACGGCCGGGGCCCGTGCCGATGAGCAGTTCTTC	CASSQLTAGARADEQFF
TRBV7-9	TRBJ1-1	NA	14	NA	TGTGCCAGCAGCCCAGAGGGGTACCTCGCTGAAGCTTTCTTT	CASSPEGYLAEAFF
TRBV9	TRBJ1-1	NA	12	NA	TGTGCCAGCAGCTTAACCGGGACAGAAGCTTTCTTT	CASSLTGTEAFF
TRBV10-3	TRBJ1-1	NA	16	TRBD1	TGTGCCACAGAAGGGACAGGGGGCGTAGATGGCACTGAAGCTTTCTTT	CATEGTGGVDGTEAFF
TRBV13	TRBJ2-7	NA	14	NA	TGTGCCAGCAGCTTAATAGGGGGAGTCTACGAGCAGTACTTC	CASSLIGGVYEQYF
TRBV7-8	TRBJ2-1	NA	14	TRBD2	TGTGCCAGCAGGGGAGCTAGCGGGTACAATGAGCAGTTCTTC	CASRGASGYNEQFF
TRBV9	TRBJ2-2	NA	16	TRBD1	TGTGCCAGCAGCGTCCACCGGGACAGGGCGGGCGGGGAGCTGTTTTTT	CASSVHRDRAGGELFF
TRBV10-2	TRBJ2-7	NA	12	NA	TGCGCCACCGAGACAGGCTCCTACGAGCAGTACTTC	CATETGSYEQYF
TRBV10-3	TRBJ2-1	NA	15	NA	TGTGCCATCAGTGACAACACCAGAGGGTACAATGAGCAGTTCTTC	CAISDNTRGYNEQFF
TRBV15	TRBJ2-3	NA	14	NA	TGTGCCACCGTTCAGGTGCCCAGCACAGATACGCAGTATTTT	CATVQVPSTDTQYF
TRBV7-9	TRBJ2-5	NA	12	NA	TGTGCCGCGAATACAGTCCAAGAGACCCAGTACTTC	CAANTVQETQYF
TRBV7-3	TRBJ2-2	NA	15	TRBD2	TGTGCCAGCAGCTTAAGGCTAGCGGGAACCGGGGAGCTGTTTTTT	CASSLRLAGTGELFF
TRBV6-6	TRBJ1-5	NA	13	NA	TGTGCCAGCAGTACGTCCTTAAATCAGCCCCAGCATTTT	CASSTSLNQPQHF
TRBV10-3	TRBJ2-7	NA	10	NA	TGTGCCATCATCACCAGCGAGCAGTACTTC	CAIITSEQYF
TRBV4-3	TRBJ2-7	NA	17	NA	TGCGCCAGCAGCCAAGACCACTCACCGGGACATACCTACGAGCAGTACTTC	CASSQDHSPGHTYEQYF
TRBV7-2	TRBJ2-4	NA	16	TRBD2	TGTGCCAGCAGTTTCCTAGCGGGAGGGCCCAAAAACATTCAGTACTTC	CASSFLAGGPKNIQYF
TRBV28	TRBJ2-2	NA	15	NA	TGTGCCAGCAGTCCGGACGGGGCTGATACCGGGGAGCTGTTTTTT	CASSPDGADTGELFF
TRBV29-1	TRBJ2-3	NA	16	TRBD2	TGCAGCGTTGAGGGCCCCCCGCGGGAGCCCGGAGATACGCAGTATTTT	CSVEGPPREPGDTQYF
TRBV9	TRBJ2-1	NA	17	TRBD2	TGTGCCAGCAGCGTAGGGTTTAGCGGGAGGTCCTACAATGAGCAGTTCTTC	CASSVGFSGRSYNEQFF
TRBV10-2	TRBJ2-3	once	16	TRBD2	TGCGCCAGCACCCCTATGGTAGCGGGAGACACAGATACGCAGTATTTT	CASTPMVAGDTDTQYF
TRBV19	TRBJ2-1	NA	15	TRBD2	TGTGCCAGTAGGATTGGCGGGAGCTCCTACAATGAGCAGTTCTTC	CASRIGGSSYNEQFF
TRBV4-1	TRBJ2-7	NA	15	TRBD2	TGCGCCAGCAGCCAAGGACTAGCGGGGACCTACGAGCAGTACTTC	CASSQGLAGTYEQYF
TRBV7-2	TRBJ2-1	NA	15	NA	TGTGCCAGCAGCTTATCCGCTAGCTCCTACAATGAGCAGTTCTTC	CASSLSASSYNEQFF
TRBV7-6	TRBJ1-1	NA	14	NA	TGTGCCAGCAGCACGGGGGGGGAGTATACTGAAGCTTTCTTT	CASSTGGEYTEAFF
TRBV6-6	TRBJ2-7	NA	16	TRBD1	TGTGCCAGCAGTTACCCGCGCAGGGGGCACTCCTACGAGCAGTACTTC	CASSYPRRGHSYEQYF
TRBV30	TRBJ2-7	once	16	TRBD2	TGTGCCTGGAGTGTAGCAGCGGGAGGTTCGATGTCCGAGCAGTACTTC	CAWSVAAGGSMSEQYF